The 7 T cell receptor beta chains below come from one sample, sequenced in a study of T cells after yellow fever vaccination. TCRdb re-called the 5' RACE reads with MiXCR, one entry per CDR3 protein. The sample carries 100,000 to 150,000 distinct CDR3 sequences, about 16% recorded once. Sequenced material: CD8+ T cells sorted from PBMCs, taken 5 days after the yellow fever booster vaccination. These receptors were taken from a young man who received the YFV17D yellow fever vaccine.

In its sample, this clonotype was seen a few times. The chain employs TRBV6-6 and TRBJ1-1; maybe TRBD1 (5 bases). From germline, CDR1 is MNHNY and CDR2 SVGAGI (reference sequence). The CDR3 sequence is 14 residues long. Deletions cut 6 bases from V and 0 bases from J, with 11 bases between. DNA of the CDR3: TGTGCCAGCAGGGCAGGGCTCGTGAACACTGAAGCTTTCTTT. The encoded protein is CASRAGLVNTEAFF.

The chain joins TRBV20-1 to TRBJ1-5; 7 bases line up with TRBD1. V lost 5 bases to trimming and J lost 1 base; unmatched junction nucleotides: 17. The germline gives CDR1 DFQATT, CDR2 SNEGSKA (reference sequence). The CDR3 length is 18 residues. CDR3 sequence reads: CSADYGTVSGLSNQPQHF. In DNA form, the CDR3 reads TGCAGTGCTGATTACGGGACAGTATCTGGGCTGAGCAATCAGCCCCAGCATTTT.

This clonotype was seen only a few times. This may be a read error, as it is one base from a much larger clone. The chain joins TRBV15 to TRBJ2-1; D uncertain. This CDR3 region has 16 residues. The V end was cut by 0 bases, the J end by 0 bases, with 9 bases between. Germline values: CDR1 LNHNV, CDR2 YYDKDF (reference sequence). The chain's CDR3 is CATSRDRLSSYNEQFF. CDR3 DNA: TGTGCCACCAGCAGAGATAGGCTGAGCTCCTACAATGAGCAGTTCTTC.

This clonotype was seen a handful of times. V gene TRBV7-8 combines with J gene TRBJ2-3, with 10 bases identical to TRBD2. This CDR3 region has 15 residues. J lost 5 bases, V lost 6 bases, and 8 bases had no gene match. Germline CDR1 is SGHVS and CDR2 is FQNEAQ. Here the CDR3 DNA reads TGTGCCAGCAGTTTTGGACTAGCGGCCCAAGATACGCAGTATTTT. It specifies CASSFGLAAQDTQYF.

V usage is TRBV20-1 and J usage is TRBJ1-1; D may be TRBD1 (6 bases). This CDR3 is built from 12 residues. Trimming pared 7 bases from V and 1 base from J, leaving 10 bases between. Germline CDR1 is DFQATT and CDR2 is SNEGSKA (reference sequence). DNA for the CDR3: TGCAGTGAGGGACAAACGAACACTGAAGCTTTCTTT. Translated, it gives CSEGQTNTEAFF.

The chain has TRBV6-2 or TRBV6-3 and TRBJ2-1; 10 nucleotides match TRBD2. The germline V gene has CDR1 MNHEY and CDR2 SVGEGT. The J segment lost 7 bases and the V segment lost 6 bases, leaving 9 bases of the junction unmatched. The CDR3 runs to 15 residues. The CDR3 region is CASSRSGGAWNEQFF. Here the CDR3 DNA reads TGTGCCAGCAGCCGAAGCGGGGGGGCCTGGAATGAGCAGTTCTTC.

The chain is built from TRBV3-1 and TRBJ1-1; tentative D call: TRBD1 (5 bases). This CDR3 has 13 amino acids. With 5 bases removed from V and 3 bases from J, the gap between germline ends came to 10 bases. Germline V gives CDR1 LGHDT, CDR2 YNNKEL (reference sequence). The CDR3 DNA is TGTGCCAGCAGCTTCCCAGGGTACACTGAAGCTTTCTTT. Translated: CASSFPGYTEAFF.